This T cell receptor (beta chain) was identified in a study of CD8 T cells in Susac syndrome (dated by TCRdb to the late 2010s). The study in broad terms: Whether CD8+ T cell activation and differentiation in Susac syndrome was antigen driven was tested using repertoire sequencing. Study-level results and caveats: The TCR sequencing and HLA analysis was acknowledged to have included a relatively small number of individuals.

In regard to this clonotype: The specificity of this receptor is unknown. Base qualities are not recorded, but no much larger clone differs from it by a single base.

High-throughput TCR beta sequencing profiled peripheral blood CD8+ and CD4+ T cells from healthy donors, Susac syndrome patients and multiple sclerosis patients. The healthy donors served as controls matched for age and sex. CD8+ TEMRA cells were enriched by FACS, while bulk CD8+ and CD4+ T cells were purified by magnetic negative isolation. Blood was collected in EDTA tubes and processed within 24 hours, with PBMCs isolated through density gradient centrifugation. PBMCs intended for TCR sequencing were cryopreserved in liquid nitrogen and were subsequently thawed in a 37 degrees C water bath. Purity of sorted or isolated CD4+, CD8+ and CD8+ TEMRA cells was at least 90%. RNA was extracted using the RNeasy kit, and roughly 0.5 to 1 ug of the RNA was reverse transcribed with random hexamers. The immunoSEQ multiplex PCR assay, covering 54 Vbeta and 13 Jbeta segments, was used to amplify TCR beta CDR3 regions. PCR amplification bias was corrected by using a synthetic template baseline for primer optimization and computational correction. Under the source paper's analysis protocol: Only productive sequences were kept, with reads annotated to V, D and J genes according to IMGT and analyzed in immunoSEQ Analyzer. Clonality was computed as one minus Shannon entropy normalized by log2 of the number of productive unique sequences. Public and private clones were assessed among the 100 most prevalent clones of each patient and control. Clones were defined as Susac-specific if absent from the healthy and MS cohorts, from roughly 1,100 published viral clones and from other ImmuneACCESS disease sequences. TCRdb cleaned the public reads at Q25 with fastp, built clones with MiXCR and kept in-frame beta chains. Records with the same CDR3 protein are collapsed into one entry carrying the most frequent genes and DNA. What appears here as the V and J calls and clone size reflects TCRdb's work, not the paper's. In all, the sample holds 150,000 to 200,000 distinct CDR3 sequences, and about 93% of those were seen once. About 0.13% of the sample is taken by the ten largest.

The CDR3 contains 12 residues, cysteine and phenylalanine counted. The entry retains the CDR3 DNA only, 36 bases that are in frame from base 1. At the junction V is shortened by 3 bases and J by 5 bases, with 6 bases in between. The germline V gene provides CDR1 SNHLY and CDR2 FYNNEI. The specimen sequenced was CD4+ T cells from PBMCs. The origin of this receptor is a human donor in good health. In this chain, TRBV2 is recombined with TRBJ2-3, and TRBD1 may be the D gene, going by 6 matching bases. Read as DNA, the sequence is TGTGCCAGCAGTGACAGGGGAGATACGCAGTATTTT. This translates into CASSDRGDTQYF.